The 5 T cell receptor beta chains reported below all come from one sample, sequenced in a study of OX40 agonist ivuxolimab in advanced cancers. The library was built by means of the immunoSEQ multiplex PCR assay. The immuneACCESS repertoire file appears here via TCRdb, limited to in-frame rearrangements. These files lack a portion of the clones; in checked studies, under half of the deficit traces to unresolved V genes, and the cause of the others is not known. The sample data list 45,000 to 65,000 clones, and 88% of these were observed just once. Of the sample, 6.9% falls within the top ten clones. The sequencing here drew on CD4+ or CD8+ T cells sorted from blood, taken in a trial of the OX40 agonist ivuxolimab. Every receptor here comes from an adult with an advanced solid tumor such as melanoma, head and neck, liver or kidney cancer.

This clone came up once. V gene TRBV29-1 combines with J gene TRBJ2-7, with 9 bases matching TRBD1. The CDR3 spans 14 residues. The trim removed 5 bases at V and 1 base at J, leaving 6 bases unmatched. CDR1 and CDR2 from the germline V gene are SQVTM and ANQGSEA. For the CDR3, the DNA is TGCAGCGTTAAACCGGGACAGGGTTCCTACGAGCAGTACTTC. Translating gives CSVKPGQGSYEQYF.

The chain recombines TRBV29-1 with TRBJ1-2, with D uncertain. Trimming stripped 1 base from V and 0 bases from J, with 12 bases between. There are 15 residues in the CDR3. Per germline, CDR1 SQVTM and CDR2 ANQGSEA. The CDR3 here is CSVEGTASSNYGYTF. The CDR3 DNA is TGCAGCGTTGAAGGAACTGCCAGTTCTAACTATGGCTACACCTTC.

This clone was detected only once. The rearrangement uses TRBV6-1 and TRBJ2-3; 9 bases map to TRBD2. The length of the CDR3 is 21 residues. The trim removed 2 bases at V and 4 bases at J, leaving 22 bases unmatched. Germline values: CDR1 MNHNS, CDR2 SASEGT. CDR3 DNA sequence: TGTGCCAGCAGTGAATGGTTGGTAGCGGGAGAGGGATCTAGGTGGGCAGATACGCAGTATTTT. Residues: CASSEWLVAGEGSRWADTQYF.

This clone was seen once. This rearrangement joins TRBV18 to TRBJ2-7; D is ambiguous. Germline V CDR1 and CDR2: KGHSH, LQKENI. The CDR3 covers 11 residues. Trimming cost V 5 bases and J 2 bases, with 4 bases left between them. The CDR3 reads CASSAAYEQYF. DNA for the CDR3: TGTGCCAGCTCAGCAGCCTACGAGCAGTACTTC.

The rearrangement uses TRBV5-4 and TRBJ2-7, with a possible D match to TRBD2 (5 bases). CDR1 SGHNT and CDR2 YYREEE come from the germline V gene (reference sequence). CDR3 length: 13 amino acids. V shed 6 bases and J shed 0 bases, with 10 bases lying between them. The CDR3 sequence: CASKPGISYEQYF. The CDR3 DNA reads as TGTGCCAGCAAGCCGGGGATCTCCTACGAGCAGTACTTC.